Shown below are 20 T cell receptor beta chains from a single sample sequenced in a study of cytomegalovirus exposure and HLA in healthy donors. Measured with immunoSEQ multiplex PCR; TCRdb has only the in-frame clones, and not every one. The data show roughly 60,000 clones, with about 92% seen just once and about 1.2% held by the top ten. The sequenced sample consisted of PBMCs. The receptors here all came from a woman between 18 and 30 years old in good health and CMV-seronegative.

This chain joins TRBV28 and TRBJ1-2; no reliable D call. This CDR3 has 16 amino acids. The germline CDR1 and CDR2 sequences are MDHEN and SYDVKM. V lost 3 bases, J lost 0 bases, and 14 bases lay in between. CDR3 protein: CASSFRLLRSNYGYTF. The DNA of the CDR3 is TGTGCCAGCAGTTTCCGCCTCCTACGGTCTAACTATGGCTACACCTTC.

In DNA, the CDR3 is TGCAGCGCGGATGGCTCAGGGCTTGGTTTTACTGAAGCTTTCTTT. This translates into CSADGSGLGFTEAFF. This sequence joins TRBV29-1 and TRBJ1-1, with D tentatively TRBD1 (5 bases). The V gene lost 7 bases and the J gene lost 5 bases, with 23 bases spanning the gap. Germline loops: CDR1 SQVTM, CDR2 ANQGSEA. This CDR3 contains 15 residues. Looking up the rest from reference TRBV29-1 and TRBJ1-1 gives the full variable domain: SAVISQKPSRDICQRGTSLTIQCQVDSQVTMMFWYRQQPGQSLTLIATANQGSEATYESGFVIDKFPISRPNLTFSTLTVSNMSPEDSSIYLCSADGSGLGFTEAFFGQGTRLTVV.

Points on this clone: One junction end does not reproduce the germline sequence, and a read error may be involved. This chain connects TRBV7-7 to TRBJ2-5; 7 positions match TRBD1. Germline V gene sequence: CDR1 SSHAT, CDR2 FNYEAQ (reference sequence). CDR3 length: 14 residues. CDR3 sequence (DNA): TGTGCTAGCAGCTCGGGACAGCCCCAAGAGACCCAGTACTTC. Its translation is CASSSGQPQETQYF.

The chain combines TRBV9 with TRBJ1-6; D is perhaps TRBD1 (5 bases). The V gene's germline CDR1 is SGDLS and CDR2 YYNGEE. The CDR3 totals 15 residues. The V end lost 4 bases, the J end lost 9 bases, and 17 bases lay between the germline ends. The CDR3 DNA sequence: TGTGCCAGCAGCCCTCTCCGGACACCCTTTTCACCCCTCCACTTT. Its translation is CASSPLRTPFSPLHF.

This clone was seen a few times. CDR3 loop: CASSEADGGAPDEQYF. CDR3 sequence (DNA): TGTGCCAGCAGTGAAGCTGACGGGGGGGCCCCCGACGAGCAGTACTTC. The chain uses TRBV6-1 and TRBJ2-7, with 8 nucleotides matching TRBD2. This CDR3 spans 16 amino acids. The junction had 9 bases not matched to a gene; V was cut back by 0 bases and J by 5 bases. Germline V gene data show CDR1 as MNHNS and CDR2 as SASEGT.

The chain recombines TRBV11-3 with TRBJ2-3; 9 nucleotides align to TRBD2. The CDR3 is 16 residues long. Germline CDR1 SGHNT, CDR2 YENEEA. The ends lost 1 base at V and 0 bases at J; junction bases unmatched: 2. CDR3 DNA sequence: TGTGCCAGCAGCTTAGGGCTAGCGGGGAGCACAGATACGCAGTATTTT. As protein: CASSLGLAGSTDTQYF.

The chain combines TRBV15 with TRBJ2-5; TRBD1 agrees at 7 bases. J gave up 2 bases and V 8 bases, and 2 bases lay outside the gene matches. CDR3 length: 12 amino acids. Germline lookup yields CDR1 LNHNV and CDR2 YYDKDF (reference sequence). As DNA, the CDR3 is TGTGCCACCGCGACAGGGCAAGAGACCCAGTACTTC. Encoded protein: CATATGQETQYF.

This chain uses TRBV11-3 with TRBJ2-1; 9 bases line up with TRBD2. Germline V CDR1 and CDR2: SGHNT, YENEEA. The CDR3 covers 15 residues. The V segment lost 5 bases and the J segment 2 bases; nucleotides outside the gene matches: 4. CDR3 nucleotide sequence: TGTGCCAGCAGCCGCGGGGGGGCGGCCTACAATGAGCAGTTCTTC. This codes for CASSRGGAAYNEQFF.

The table lists this clone with a few counts. As DNA, the CDR3 is TGCAGCGTTGAAGGCCGGTTCCGGACTAGCGGAGATACGCAGTATTTT. Its protein product is CSVEGRFRTSGDTQYF. V is TRBV29-1 and J is TRBJ2-3, with 10 bases identical to TRBD2. The CDR3 length is 16 residues. V lost 1 base to trimming and J lost 5 bases; unmatched junction nucleotides: 9. Germline V gives CDR1 SQVTM, CDR2 ANQGSEA.

V usage is TRBV9 and J usage is TRBJ1-2; D perhaps matches TRBD1 (5 bases). The ends were cut back, 0 bases at V and 8 bases at J, with 11 bases in the middle. Germline V gene data show CDR1 as SGDLS and CDR2 as YYNGEE. The CDR3 length is 13 residues. The CDR3 sequence is CASSVADSMGYTF. The CDR3 coding sequence is TGTGCCAGCAGCGTAGCTGACAGCATGGGCTACACCTTC.

The rearrangement uses TRBV30 and TRBJ2-5; D is undetermined. The CDR3 is 14 residues long. V was pared by 0 bases and J by 7 bases, with 15 bases between. Germline values: CDR1 GTSNPN, CDR2 SVGIG (reference sequence). For the CDR3, the DNA is TGTGCCTGGAGTGTTGGAACAGCTTCTGGGACCCAGTACTTC. This encodes CAWSVGTASGTQYF.

The J gene is TRBJ1-1, the V gene TRBV4-1, with D possibly matching TRBD1 (5 bases). The germline gives CDR1 MGHRA, CDR2 YSYEKL. The V gene lost 1 base and the J gene lost 1 base, with 13 bases spanning the gap. This CDR3 is 16 amino acids long. CDR3 coding DNA: TGCGCCAGCAGCCAAGGGCCTGGACACCCGAACACTGAAGCTTTCTTT. It is translated as CASSQGPGHPNTEAFF.

The V and J genes are TRBV30 and TRBJ1-5; 7 bases agree with TRBD1. The CDR3 has 15 residues. Trimming cost V 3 bases and J 4 bases; bases outside gene matches: 9. Germline-derived CDR1 and CDR2 are GTSNPN and SVGIG (reference sequence). The CDR3 coding sequence is TGTGCCTGGAGAATGGGGGCAGGGGGAAATCAGCCCCAGCATTTT. Residues: CAWRMGAGGNQPQHF.

The chain links TRBV10-3 to TRBJ2-6; weak D call: TRBD2 (7 bases). The CDR3 totals 19 residues. Trimming removed 6 bases at V and 0 bases at J, with 21 bases between. The germline V gene encodes CDR1 ENHRY and CDR2 SYGVKD. The CDR3 DNA is TGTGCCATCAGGAGGGAGACAGGACTAGGGGGCTCTGGGGCCAACGTCCTGACTTTC. Translated: CAIRRETGLGGSGANVLTF.

The rearrangement uses TRBV29-1 and TRBJ1-1; a weak D match, TRBD1 (5 bases). V shed 2 bases and J shed 7 bases, with 14 bases lying between them. Germline CDR1 is SQVTM and CDR2 is ANQGSEA. This CDR3 is 13 amino acids long. CDR3 sequence: CSVEQGGNGEAFF. CDR3 DNA: TGCAGCGTTGAACAGGGAGGGAATGGTGAAGCTTTCTTT.

The gene calls are TRBV11-2 and TRBJ2-7; D remains ambiguous. Per germline, CDR1 SGHAT and CDR2 FQNNGV. CDR3 length: 12 residues. With 4 bases removed from V and 1 base from J, the gap between germline ends came to 5 bases. CDR3 sequence: CASSWASYEQYF. CDR3 in DNA: TGTGCCAGCAGCTGGGCTTCCTACGAGCAGTACTTC.

The chain has TRBV7-3 and TRBJ2-3; 7 bases agree with TRBD2. The V and J ends lost 5 bases and 4 bases, in that order; junction bases with no gene match: 12. This CDR3 is 16 amino acids long. Germline V CDR1 and CDR2: SGHTA, FQGTGA. This CDR3 is CASSTSDGIWADTQYF. In DNA form, the CDR3 reads TGTGCCAGCAGCACTAGCGACGGGATTTGGGCAGATACGCAGTATTTT.

The chain is built from TRBV28 and TRBJ1-1; D possibly corresponds to TRBD1 (5 bases). CDR3 length equals 14 residues. The V and J ends lost 4 bases and 2 bases respectively, with 11 bases between them. Looked up from germline, CDR1 is MDHEN and CDR2 is SYDVKM. The CDR3 reads CASSSYRSNTEAFF. The CDR3 bases are TGTGCCAGCAGTTCATACAGGAGTAACACTGAAGCTTTCTTT.

The chain combines TRBV2 with TRBJ2-2; 9 nucleotides agree with TRBD2. The CDR3 has 15 residues. V was clipped by 4 bases and J by 6 bases; unmatched bases: 6. Per the germline V gene, CDR1 is SNHLY and CDR2 is FYNNEI. The CDR3 DNA reads TGTGCCAGCAGTGGGGCTAGCGGGGTGGCCGGGGAGCTGTTTTTT. Amino acid sequence: CASSGASGVAGELFF. The whole variable domain, filled in from reference TRBV2 and TRBJ2-2, reads EPEVTQTPSHQVTQMGQEVILRCVPISNHLYFYWYRQILGQKVEFLVSFYNNEISEKSEIFDDQFSVERPDGSNFTLKIRSTKLEDSAMYFCASSGASGVAGELFFGEGSRLTVL.

This clone was seen just once. This rearrangement joins TRBV19 to TRBJ1-1; D ambiguous. Between the trimmed V and J ends, which lost 5 bases and 5 bases, there was a span of 18 bases. Germline-derived CDR1 and CDR2 are LNHDA and SQIVND (reference sequence). The CDR3 consists of 15 residues. The CDR3 nucleotides read TGTGCCAGTAGTCCCAAAACGGGGAAGCGTACTGAAGCTTTCTTT. Amino acid sequence: CASSPKTGKRTEAFF. The full variable domain, its missing parts supplied by reference TRBV19 and TRBJ1-1, is DGGITQSPKYLFRKEGQNVTLSCEQNLNHDAMYWYRQDPGQGLRLIYYSQIVNDFQKGDIAEGYSVSREKKESFPLTVTSAQKNPTAFYLCASSPKTGKRTEAFFGQGTRLTVV.